This T cell receptor beta chain was sequenced in a study of cytomegalovirus exposure and HLA in healthy donors. The study, taken as a whole, reports: As confirmed in vitro, three CMV-associated chains were specific for CMV antigens.

Germline CDR1 reads LNHDA; CDR2 reads SQIVND (reference sequence). CDR3 length equals 15 residues. J gave up 2 bases and V 2 bases, and 4 bases lay outside the gene matches. 13 Jbeta primers and 60 Vbeta primers were used for the PCR. Sequencing used immunoSEQ multiplex PCR; TCRdb keeps in-frame clones, though not all of them. Among over 95,000 clones listed, more than 75% were seen once. As regards this clone: Its antigen is unidentified.

The chain carries TRBV19 and TRBJ2-7, with TRBD1 matching 9 bases. What was sequenced was PBMCs. The sequence derives from a woman aged 40 to 55 in good health and CMV-seropositive. In DNA, the CDR3 is TGTGCCAGTAGTATACAGGACAGGGGACCCTACGAGCAGTACTTC. Translated, it gives CASSIQDRGPYEQYF.